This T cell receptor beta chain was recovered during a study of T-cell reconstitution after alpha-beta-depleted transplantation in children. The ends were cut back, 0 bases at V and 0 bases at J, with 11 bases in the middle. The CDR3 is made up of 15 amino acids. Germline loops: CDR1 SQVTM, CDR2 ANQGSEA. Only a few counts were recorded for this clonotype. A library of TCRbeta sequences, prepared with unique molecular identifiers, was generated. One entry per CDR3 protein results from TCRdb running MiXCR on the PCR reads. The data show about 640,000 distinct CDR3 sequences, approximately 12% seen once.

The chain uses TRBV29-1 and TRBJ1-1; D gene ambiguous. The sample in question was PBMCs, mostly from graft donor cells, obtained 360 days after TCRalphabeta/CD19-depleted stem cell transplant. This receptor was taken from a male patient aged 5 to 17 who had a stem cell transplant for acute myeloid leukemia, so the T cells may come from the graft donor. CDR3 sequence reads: CSVEEDRGMNTEAFF. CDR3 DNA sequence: TGCAGCGTTGAAGAAGATCGGGGAATGAACACTGAAGCTTTCTTT.